This TCR beta chain was identified during a study of response to subunit inactivated influenza vaccine. Findings of the study overall: Authors suggested each seasonal flu vaccination may recruit only limited numbers of new T cells.

One entry per CDR3 protein results from TCRdb running MiXCR on the RT-PCR reads. Of a few hundred thousand distinct CDR3 sequences detected, roughly 15% appear once; the ten largest clones hold over 8.5%. Trimming removed 5 bases at V and 5 bases at J, with 13 bases between. There are 15 residues in the CDR3. Looked up from germline, CDR1 is MNHNS and CDR2 is SASEGT. At least ten counts were recorded for this clonotype. No antigen is known for it. The rearrangement uses TRBV6-1 and TRBJ1-6; D may be TRBD1 (6 bases). Specimen: PBMCs from blood, collected approximately 13 days after vaccination. This TCR was recovered from a man between 45 and 60 years old who received an inactivated influenza vaccine. CDR3 region: CASSRRTADNSPLHF. The CDR3 coding sequence is TGTGCCAGCAGTCGAAGGACAGCAGATAATTCACCCCTCCACTTT.